The 29 T cell receptor beta chains reported below all come from one sample, sequenced in a study of regulatory T cells in long-lasting Graves disease (dated by TCRdb to about 2021). Receptor amplification or capture employed multiplex PCR. Sequenced using an Illumina HiSeq 4000. TCR beta libraries were built with iRepertoire HTBI primers and Arm-PCR amplification of CDR3 regions. TCRdb redid the processing of the public reads, applying fastp at Q25 and MiXCR, and retained in-frame beta chains. All rows with the same CDR3 protein become a single entry with the most common DNA and genes. In this sample the table shows around 450,000 distinct CDR3 sequences, around 15% of which occur a single time. The ten largest make up 9% to 15% of the sample. In light of the paper, this sample's time point label describes: newly diagnosed GD, antithyroid drugs for less than 3 months. For both TCR sequencing and RNA sequencing, RNA was extracted from PBMCs in TRIzol.

These sequences were also reported in another study, on T cells in Graves' hyperthyroidism and ophthalmopathy.

This material consisted of peripheral blood mononuclear cells (PBMCs), taken at new diagnosis, from a patient treated with antithyroid drugs. The receptor source for this set is a man aged 35-49 years with Graves disease. Donor details come from another sample of the same person, matched by shared clones.

In this sample, this clonotype turned up many times. This chain links TRBV11-2 with TRBJ2-1, with D perhaps given as TRBD1 or TRBD2 (5 bases each). Trimming shortened V by 1 base and J by 0 bases, and 10 bases separated the two germline ends. This CDR3 has 16 residues. The germline V gene has CDR1 SGHAT and CDR2 FQNNGV. CDR3 nucleotide sequence: TGTGCCAGCAGCTTAGGGTGGGGGAGCTCCTACAATGAGCAGTTCTTC. Translation: CASSLGWGSSYNEQFF.

The table lists this clonotype with many counts. V is TRBV7-8 and J is TRBJ2-1; D is unclear. Germline CDR1 and CDR2: SGHVS and FQNEAQ. Trimming took off 5 bases at V and 3 bases at J, with 14 bases between the two ends. The CDR3 is 15 residues long. CDR3 DNA: TGTGCCAGCAGCCCCAGGAGACCCCTCTACAATGAGCAGTTCTTC. Translating it yields CASSPRRPLYNEQFF.

This clonotype was counted a few times. The rearrangement links TRBV12-3 or TRBV12-4 to TRBJ2-7; the D gene is possibly TRBD2 (6 bases). The CDR3 has 18 residues. V was trimmed by 3 bases and J by 6 bases, leaving 27 bases between them. The CDR3 sequence: CASSFSGPGGKKNCEQYF. In nucleotides, the CDR3 is TGTGCCAGCAGTTTCTCAGGTCCTGGGGGGAAAAAAAACTGCGAGCAGTACTTC.

This chain's CDR3 is CASSLPGLASVEQYF. CDR3 nucleotide sequence: TGTGCCAGCAGCCTTCCGGGACTAGCGTCCGTCGAGCAGTACTTC. The chain uses TRBV11-2 and TRBJ2-7; TRBD2 matches 10 bases. Germline V gene sequence: CDR1 SGHAT, CDR2 FQNNGV. The ends lost 5 bases at V and 6 bases at J; junction bases unmatched: 10. This CDR3 spans 15 amino acids.

This chain uses TRBV20-1 with TRBJ1-6; possibly TRBD1 for D (6 bases). In germline, CDR1 is DFQATT, CDR2 SNEGSKA (reference sequence). Trimming took off 1 base at V and 10 bases at J, with 17 bases between the two ends. This CDR3 spans 15 amino acids. The CDR3 loop reads CSARGVGGQGSPLHF. The DNA for the CDR3 is TGCAGTGCTAGAGGGGTGGGGGGCCAAGGCTCACCCCTCCACTTT.

The chain employs TRBV19 and TRBJ2-2, with D unresolved. V was clipped by 1 base and J by 0 bases, with 6 bases between them. The CDR3 covers 15 residues. Germline CDR1 and CDR2: LNHDA and SQIVND (reference sequence). The CDR3 sequence is CASSIVPANTGELFF. The CDR3, as DNA: TGTGCCAGTAGTATAGTGCCGGCGAACACCGGGGAGCTGTTTTTT.

In its sample, this clonotype was seen many times. V is TRBV2 and J is TRBJ2-2; 8 positions agree with TRBD2. J lost 4 bases, V lost 5 bases, and 15 bases had no gene match. Germline values: CDR1 SNHLY, CDR2 FYNNEI. The CDR3 consists of 18 residues. The CDR3 nucleotides are TGTGCCAGCAGTAATCATCTGCGCGGGGGGTTGGGCACCGGGGAGCTGTTTTTT. Its protein product is CASSNHLRGGLGTGELFF.

This clonotype was seen only a few times. V is TRBV24-1 and J is TRBJ2-1; a weak D match, TRBD2 (6 bases). The CDR3 contains 11 residues. V was pared by 9 bases and J by 8 bases, with 10 bases between. Germline assignment: CDR1 KGHDR and CDR2 SFDVKD. The CDR3 here is CATGLRDEQFF. The CDR3, as DNA: TGTGCCACCGGACTACGGGATGAGCAGTTCTTC.

Many counts were recorded for this clonotype. V usage is TRBV20-1 and J usage is TRBJ2-1, with D hard to call. Trimming pared 5 bases from V and 0 bases from J, leaving 11 bases between. Germline V lookup: CDR1 DFQATT, CDR2 SNEGSKA (reference sequence). This CDR3 comprises 14 residues. CDR3 protein: CSAVTPSSYNEQFF. The DNA for the CDR3 is TGCAGTGCTGTTACTCCTAGCTCCTACAATGAGCAGTTCTTC.

This clonotype was seen ten or more times. The chain links TRBV20-1 to TRBJ2-5; possible D gene TRBD2, 5 bases. The CDR3 runs 15 residues. V was clipped by 1 base and J by 2 bases, with 14 bases between them. CDR1 DFQATT and CDR2 SNEGSKA come from the germline V gene (reference sequence). This CDR3 is CSARGRAEQQETQYF. CDR3 in DNA: TGCAGTGCTAGAGGGCGGGCGGAACAGCAAGAGACCCAGTACTTC.

This clonotype has at least ten counts. The chain recombines TRBV28 with TRBJ2-2; D may be TRBD1 (5 bases). Looked up from germline, CDR1 is MDHEN and CDR2 is SYDVKM. Trimming shortened V by 4 bases and J by 1 base, and 13 bases separated the two germline ends. The CDR3 covers 16 residues. CDR3 amino acids: CASSSPAGQNTGELFF. DNA of the CDR3: TGTGCCAGCAGTTCCCCGGCAGGGCAGAACACCGGGGAGCTGTTTTTT.

The table lists this clonotype with many counts. This rearrangement joins TRBV2 to TRBJ2-7; 14 bases are a match to TRBD2. The CDR3 consists of 16 residues. The germline V gene encodes CDR1 SNHLY and CDR2 FYNNEI. The trim removed 2 bases at V and 7 bases at J, leaving 7 bases unmatched. For the CDR3, the DNA is TGTGCCAGCAGTGAACCCCGGACTAGCGGGAGGTTGGAGCAGTACTTC. This sequence encodes CASSEPRTSGRLEQYF.

This clonotype was observed many times. The rearrangement uses TRBV6-5 and TRBJ2-2; TRBD2 matches 8 bases. This CDR3 has 15 amino acids. After removal of 2 bases from V and 4 bases from J, the junction contained 3 bases not matched to a gene. Germline V gene data show CDR1 as MNHEY and CDR2 as SVGAGI. Written as DNA, the CDR3 is TGTGCCAGCAGTTACAGCGGGAGTGGCACCGGGGAGCTGTTTTTT. It codes for CASSYSGSGTGELFF.

In the case of this clonotype: A much larger clone lies a single base off, so this may be a read error. The V gene is TRBV5-1, the J gene TRBJ2-5; 8 nucleotides agree with TRBD2. CDR1 is SGHRS and CDR2 is YFSETQ in the germline V gene. This CDR3 region has 14 residues. J was trimmed by 2 bases and V by 4 bases; bases with no gene match: 4. CDR3: CASSALAEQETQYF. The CDR3 DNA follows: TGCGCCAGCAGCGCACTAGCGGAACAAGAGACCCAGTACTTC.

Ten or more counts support this clonotype. The chain combines TRBV6-2 or TRBV6-3 with TRBJ2-7; 14 bases align to TRBD2. The CDR3 covers 17 residues. Germline CDR1 is MNHEY and CDR2 is SVGEGT. The V segment lost 2 bases and the J segment 2 bases; nucleotides outside the gene matches: 5. The CDR3 loop is CASSYGTSGSRPYEQYF. The CDR3 region has the DNA TGTGCCAGCAGTTACGGGACTAGCGGGAGTCGCCCCTACGAGCAGTACTTC.

This clonotype was seen repeatedly, ten times or more. V is TRBV5-1 and J is TRBJ2-1; TRBD1 agrees at 9 bases. This CDR3 region has 16 residues. V lost 4 bases to trimming and J lost 3 bases; unmatched junction nucleotides: 8. Germline assignment: CDR1 SGHRS and CDR2 YFSETQ. CDR3 region: CASSRTTGGIYNEQFF. The CDR3, as DNA: TGCGCCAGCAGCCGAACGACAGGGGGTATCTACAATGAGCAGTTCTTC.

This clonotype showed up many times. The V and J genes are TRBV20-1 and TRBJ2-3; the match to TRBD2 covers 7 bases. Germline CDR1 is DFQATT and CDR2 is SNEGSKA (reference sequence). The CDR3 totals 13 residues. J gave up 4 bases and V 1 base, and 2 bases lay outside the gene matches. CDR3 amino acids: CSARGGGADTQYF. In DNA, the CDR3 is TGCAGTGCTAGAGGTGGGGGGGCAGATACGCAGTATTTT.

This clonotype was observed many times. This chain links TRBV20-1 with TRBJ2-3; unclear D gene. Germline V gene data show CDR1 as DFQATT and CDR2 as SNEGSKA (reference sequence). V was cut by 1 base and J by 6 bases, with 17 bases left in between. The CDR3 consists of 15 residues. The CDR3 DNA follows: TGCAGTGCTAGAGGCCTCCGCTTAGGACGGGATACGCAGTATTTT. Residues: CSARGLRLGRDTQYF.

This clonotype was seen a few times. The rearrangement uses TRBV3-1 and TRBJ1-1; D ambiguous. This CDR3 contains 12 residues. Germline V gene sequence: CDR1 LGHDT, CDR2 YNNKEL (reference sequence). V gave up 1 base and J gave up 7 bases, with 7 bases separating them. The CDR3 bases are TGTGCCAGCAGCCAAGTGCCTGGTGAAGCTTTCTTT. Translating it yields CASSQVPGEAFF.

At least ten counts were recorded for this clonotype. Relative to the germline gene, one junction end is altered; a read error may explain this. This chain uses TRBV5-1 with TRBJ1-1, with D unresolved. In germline, CDR1 is SGHRS, CDR2 YFSETQ. The CDR3 runs to 14 residues. The CDR3, as DNA: TGTGCCAGCAGTTTCGGAGGCATGAACACTGAAGCTTTCTTT. The encoded protein is CASSFGGMNTEAFF.

This clonotype appeared a few times. The chain combines TRBV5-1 with TRBJ2-3; TRBD1 matches at 7 bases. Germline V CDR1 and CDR2: SGHRS, YFSETQ. This CDR3 has 15 residues. Trimming removed 4 bases from V and 5 bases from J; junction bases left unmatched: 10. The CDR3 protein is CASSPSLDRVDTQYF. For the CDR3, the DNA is TGCGCCAGCAGCCCCTCGCTCGACAGGGTAGATACGCAGTATTTT. The whole variable domain, remainder taken from reference TRBV5-1 and TRBJ2-3, is KAGVTQTPRYLIKTRGQQVTLSCSPISGHRSVSWYQQTPGQGLQFLFEYFSETQRNKGNFPGRFSGRQFSNSRSEMNVSTLELGDSALYLCASSPSLDRVDTQYFGPGTRLTVL.

This clonotype was observed at least ten times. CDR3 nucleotides: TGTGCCAGCAGCCCCCGGACTAGCGGGAGGGTCAATGAGCAGTTCTTC. Translating it yields CASSPRTSGRVNEQFF. The V and J genes are TRBV11-2 and TRBJ2-1; the match to TRBD2 covers 15 bases. Trimming at V came to 5 bases and at J to 6 bases, leaving 5 bases not matched to a gene. Per the germline V gene, CDR1 is SGHAT and CDR2 is FQNNGV. The CDR3 is made up of 16 amino acids. Full variable domain (remainder filled in from reference TRBV11-2 and TRBJ2-1): EAGVAQSPRYKIIEKRQSVAFWCNPISGHATLYWYQQILGQGPKLLIQFQNNGVVDDSQLPKDRFSAERLKGVDSTLKIQPAKLEDSAVYLCASSPRTSGRVNEQFFGPGTRLTVL.

This clonotype was recorded at least ten times. This chain connects TRBV20-1 to TRBJ2-7; TRBD1 matches at 11 bases. The CDR3 has 15 residues. Germline assignment: CDR1 DFQATT and CDR2 SNEGSKA (reference sequence). The junction had 2 bases not matched to a gene; V was cut back by 0 bases and J by 1 base. The CDR3 loop is CSAREGQGGSYEQYF. The CDR3 nucleotides read TGCAGTGCTAGAGAGGGACAGGGGGGTTCCTACGAGCAGTACTTC.

This clonotype was observed at least ten times. The rearrangement uses TRBV30 and TRBJ1-1; the D is unclear. In germline, CDR1 is GTSNPN, CDR2 SVGIG (reference sequence). Trimming left V 7 bases short and J 1 base short, with 13 bases between. This CDR3 contains 13 residues. The CDR3 is CASGENPNTEAFF. In DNA, the CDR3 is TGTGCCTCTGGGGAGAATCCGAACACTGAAGCTTTCTTT.

At least ten counts were recorded for this clonotype. The chain combines TRBV2 with TRBJ2-7; no firm D call. Germline V gene sequence: CDR1 SNHLY, CDR2 FYNNEI. V was cut by 0 bases and J by 3 bases, with 6 bases left in between. CDR3 size: 13 residues. Here the CDR3 DNA reads TGTGCCAGCAGTGAAGCCCGGTTCTACGAGCAGTACTTC. Its translation is CASSEARFYEQYF.

This clonotype was recorded at least ten times. The chain has TRBV12-5 and TRBJ2-7, with D unresolved. The germline V gene encodes CDR1 LGHNT and CDR2 FRNRAP. Trimming pared 7 bases from V and 1 base from J, leaving 23 bases between. The CDR3 consists of 17 residues. The CDR3 DNA is TGTGCTAGTGTCTCTCCTGCGTGGGGAAAAAGTTCCTACGAGCAGTACTTC. Translation gives CASVSPAWGKSSYEQYF.

The V and J genes are TRBV29-1 and TRBJ2-1, with TRBD2 matching 11 bases. The CDR3 sequence is 18 residues long. CDR1 and CDR2 (germline): SQVTM, ANQGSEA. Germline trimming cut 1 base from V and 0 bases from J; bases unmatched to any gene: 8. This chain's CDR3 is CSVEGLAGGQSSYNEQFF. The CDR3 DNA follows: TGCAGCGTTGAAGGCCTAGCGGGAGGCCAGAGCTCCTACAATGAGCAGTTCTTC.

The sample holds a few counts of this clonotype. Being one base from a much bigger clone, this may be a read error. The genes are TRBV28 and TRBJ2-7; D is unclear. This CDR3 contains 13 residues. Germline CDR1 reads MDHEN; CDR2 reads SYDVKM. This CDR3 reads CAGSLFGPAEQYF. The CDR3 DNA follows: TGTGCCGGCAGTTTATTTGGGCCAGCCGAGCAGTACTTC. Full variable domain (rest looked up from reference TRBV28 and TRBJ2-7): DVKVTQSSRYLVKRTGEKVFLECVQDMDHENMFWYRQDPGLGLRLIYFSYDVKMKEKGDIPEGYSVSREKKERFSLILESASTNQTSMYLCAGSLFGPAEQYFGPGTRLTVT.

This clonotype has a count of ten or more. The chain recombines TRBV28 with TRBJ1-2; the match to TRBD1 covers 11 bases. CDR1 and CDR2 from the germline V gene are MDHEN and SYDVKM. This CDR3 has 13 amino acids. V lost 8 bases and J lost 6; bases outside the gene matches: 5. The CDR3 is CASEDRGLNGYTF. The CDR3 nucleotides are TGTGCCAGCGAGGACAGGGGGCTGAATGGCTACACCTTC.